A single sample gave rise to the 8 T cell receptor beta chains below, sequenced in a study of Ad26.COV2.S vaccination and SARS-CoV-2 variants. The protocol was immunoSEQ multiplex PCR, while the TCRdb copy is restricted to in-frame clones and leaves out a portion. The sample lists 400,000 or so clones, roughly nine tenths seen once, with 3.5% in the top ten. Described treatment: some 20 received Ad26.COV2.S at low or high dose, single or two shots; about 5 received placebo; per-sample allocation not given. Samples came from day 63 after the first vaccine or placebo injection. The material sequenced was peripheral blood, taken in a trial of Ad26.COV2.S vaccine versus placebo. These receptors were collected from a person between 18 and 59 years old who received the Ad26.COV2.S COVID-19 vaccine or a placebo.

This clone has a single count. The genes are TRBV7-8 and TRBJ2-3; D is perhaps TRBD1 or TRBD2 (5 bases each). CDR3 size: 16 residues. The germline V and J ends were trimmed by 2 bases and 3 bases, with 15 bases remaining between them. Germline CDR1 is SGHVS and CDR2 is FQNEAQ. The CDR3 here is CASSLYGGPGTDTQYF. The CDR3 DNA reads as TGTGCCAGCAGCTTATATGGGGGACCGGGAACAGATACGCAGTATTTT.

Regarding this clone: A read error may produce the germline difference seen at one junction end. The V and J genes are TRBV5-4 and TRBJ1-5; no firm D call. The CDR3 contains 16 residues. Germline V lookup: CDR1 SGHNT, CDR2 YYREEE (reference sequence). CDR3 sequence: CASTMGVLISNQPQHF. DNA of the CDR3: TGTGCTAGCACGATGGGAGTATTGATTAGCAATCAGCCCCAGCATTTT.

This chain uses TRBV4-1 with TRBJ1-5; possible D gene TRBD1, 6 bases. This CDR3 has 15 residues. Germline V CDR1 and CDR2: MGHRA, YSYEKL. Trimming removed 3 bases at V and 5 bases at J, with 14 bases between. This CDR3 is CASSQGGRDHQPQHF. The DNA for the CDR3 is TGCGCCAGCAGCCAGGGGGGCAGGGATCATCAGCCCCAGCATTTT.

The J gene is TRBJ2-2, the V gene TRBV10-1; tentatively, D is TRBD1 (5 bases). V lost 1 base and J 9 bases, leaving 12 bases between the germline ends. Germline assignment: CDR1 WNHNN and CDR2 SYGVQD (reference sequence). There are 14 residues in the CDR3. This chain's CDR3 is CASSEFGAPWELFF. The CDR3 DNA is TGCGCCAGCAGTGAGTTTGGGGCCCCGTGGGAGCTGTTTTTT.

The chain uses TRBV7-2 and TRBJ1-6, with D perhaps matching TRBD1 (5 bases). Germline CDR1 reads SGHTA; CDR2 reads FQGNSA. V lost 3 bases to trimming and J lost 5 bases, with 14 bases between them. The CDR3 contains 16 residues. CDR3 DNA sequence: TGTGCCAGCAGCTTCTCTTCGGGACCTAATAATTCACCCCTCCACTTT. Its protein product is CASSFSSGPNNSPLHF.

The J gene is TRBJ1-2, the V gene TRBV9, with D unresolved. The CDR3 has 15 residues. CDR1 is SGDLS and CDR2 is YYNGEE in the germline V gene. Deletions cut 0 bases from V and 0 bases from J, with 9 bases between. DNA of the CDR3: TGTGCCAGCAGCGTAGCGGCTGCCGCTAACTATGGCTACACCTTC. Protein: CASSVAAAANYGYTF.

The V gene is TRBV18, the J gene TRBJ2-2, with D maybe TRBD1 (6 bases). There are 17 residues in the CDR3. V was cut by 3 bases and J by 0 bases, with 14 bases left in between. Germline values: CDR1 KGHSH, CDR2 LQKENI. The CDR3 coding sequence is TGTGCCAGCTCACCGCGACAGGAGATTACGAACACCGGGGAGCTGTTTTTT. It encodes CASSPRQEITNTGELFF.

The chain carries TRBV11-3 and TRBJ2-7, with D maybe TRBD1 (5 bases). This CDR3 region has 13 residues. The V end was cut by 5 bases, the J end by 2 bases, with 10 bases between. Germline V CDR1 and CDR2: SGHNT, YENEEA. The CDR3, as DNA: TGTGCCAGCAGCCAACAGGAAACCTACGAGCAGTACTTC. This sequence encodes CASSQQETYEQYF.